Listed here is a single T cell receptor beta chain. The target antigen is unknown. Trimming took off 2 bases at V and 0 bases at J, with 16 bases between the two ends. The CDR3 is 18 amino acids. Germline V gene lookup returns CDR1 MDHEN and CDR2 SYDVKM. This specimen belongs to a study of shared clonotypes between healthy human individuals. Overall study results and limits: Clonotype sharing across a few donors was observed for about 5.2% of naive CD4 clonotypes.

Sorted subsets were amplified in replicate PCRs using 200 to 250 ng DNA, around 30,000 T cell genomes. Sequenced by immunoSEQ multiplex PCR; TCRdb stores in-frame clones only, minus some. The sample includes nearly 2 million clones, approximately 94% seen only once; the top ten take under 1.5%. Terminally differentiated effector memory CD45RA+ cells were left out of the naive CD8 fraction, which was CD45RO-negative and positively selected for CCR7. The rearrangement joins TRBV28 to TRBJ2-2; maybe TRBD1 (6 bases). This TCR came from a man younger than 30 in good health. The sequenced sample consisted of naive CD8+ T cells sorted from blood. The CDR3 sequence: CASSLPPPGHTNTGELFF. The CDR3 coding sequence is TGTGCCAGCAGTTTACCACCGCCGGGACATACGAACACCGGGGAGCTGTTTTTT. Full variable domain (missing parts from reference TRBV28 and TRBJ2-2): DVKVTQSSRYLVKRTGEKVFLECVQDMDHENMFWYRQDPGLGLRLIYFSYDVKMKEKGDIPEGYSVSREKKERFSLILESASTNQTSMYLCASSLPPPGHTNTGELFFGEGSRLTVL.